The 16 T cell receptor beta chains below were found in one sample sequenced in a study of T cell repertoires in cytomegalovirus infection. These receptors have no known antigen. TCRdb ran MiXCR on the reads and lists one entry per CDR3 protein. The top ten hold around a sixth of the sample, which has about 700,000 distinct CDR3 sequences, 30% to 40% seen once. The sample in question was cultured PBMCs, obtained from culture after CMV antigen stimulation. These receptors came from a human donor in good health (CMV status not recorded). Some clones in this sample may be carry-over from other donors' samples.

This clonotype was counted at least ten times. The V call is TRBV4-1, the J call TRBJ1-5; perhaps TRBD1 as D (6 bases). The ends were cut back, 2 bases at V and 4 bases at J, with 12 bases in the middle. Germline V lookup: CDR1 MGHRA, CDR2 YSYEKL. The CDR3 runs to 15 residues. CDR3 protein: CASSQTSRGNQPQHF. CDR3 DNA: TGCGCCAGCAGCCAAACCTCCAGGGGAAATCAGCCCCAGCATTTT.

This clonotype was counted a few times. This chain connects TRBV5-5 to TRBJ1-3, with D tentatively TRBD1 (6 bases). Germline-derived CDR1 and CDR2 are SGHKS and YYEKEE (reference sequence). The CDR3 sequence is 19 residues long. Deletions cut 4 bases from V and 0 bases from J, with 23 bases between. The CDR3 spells CASSPPDSTIGRSGNTIYF. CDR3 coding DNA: TGTGCCAGCAGCCCGCCGGACAGTACTATAGGCCGCTCTGGAAACACCATATATTTT.

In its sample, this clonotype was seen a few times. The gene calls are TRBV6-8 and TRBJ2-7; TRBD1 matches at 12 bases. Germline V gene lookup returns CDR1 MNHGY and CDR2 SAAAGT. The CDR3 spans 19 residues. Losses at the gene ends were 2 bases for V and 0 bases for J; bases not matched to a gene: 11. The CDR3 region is CASSYPRGQGARSSYEQYF. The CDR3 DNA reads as TGTGCCAGCAGTTACCCTAGGGGACAGGGGGCTAGGAGCTCCTACGAGCAGTACTTC.

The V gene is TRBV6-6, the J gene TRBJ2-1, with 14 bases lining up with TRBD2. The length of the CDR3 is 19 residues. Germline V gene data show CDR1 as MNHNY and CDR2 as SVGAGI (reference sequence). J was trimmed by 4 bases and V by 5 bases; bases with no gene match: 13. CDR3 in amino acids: CASSLRPGLAGARYNEQFF. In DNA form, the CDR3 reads TGTGCCAGCAGTCTGAGACCGGGACTAGCGGGAGCCCGGTACAATGAGCAGTTCTTC.

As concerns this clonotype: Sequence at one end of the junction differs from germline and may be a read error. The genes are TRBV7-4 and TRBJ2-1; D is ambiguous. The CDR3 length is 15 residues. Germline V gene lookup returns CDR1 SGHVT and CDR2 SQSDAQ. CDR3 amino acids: CASSLAASPADEQLF. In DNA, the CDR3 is TGTGCCAGCAGCTTAGCAGCCTCCCCCGCGGATGAGCAGTTGTTC.

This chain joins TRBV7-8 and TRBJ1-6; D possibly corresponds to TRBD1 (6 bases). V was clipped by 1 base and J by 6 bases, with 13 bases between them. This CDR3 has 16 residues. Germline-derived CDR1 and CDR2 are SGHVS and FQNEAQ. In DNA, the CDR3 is TGTGCCAGCAGCTTAGGTTACAGGGATCGTAATTCACCCCTCCACTTT. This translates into CASSLGYRDRNSPLHF. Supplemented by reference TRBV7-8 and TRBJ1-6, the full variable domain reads GAGVSQSPRYKVAKRGQDVALRCDPISGHVSLFWYQQALGQGPEFLTYFQNEAQLDKSGLPSDRFFAERPEGSVSTLKIQRTQQEDSAVYLCASSLGYRDRNSPLHFGNGTRLTVT.

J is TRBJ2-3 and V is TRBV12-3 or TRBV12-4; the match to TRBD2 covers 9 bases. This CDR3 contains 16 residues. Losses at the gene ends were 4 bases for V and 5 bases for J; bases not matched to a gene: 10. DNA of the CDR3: TGTGCCAGCAGTTCCCGGACTAGCGTGGGGGGAGATACGCAGTATTTT. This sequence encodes CASSSRTSVGGDTQYF.

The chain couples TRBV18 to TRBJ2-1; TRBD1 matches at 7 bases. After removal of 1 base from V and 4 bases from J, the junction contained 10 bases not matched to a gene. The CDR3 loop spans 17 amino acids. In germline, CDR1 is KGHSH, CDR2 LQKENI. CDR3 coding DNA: TGTGCCAGCTCACCACAAACAGGGGACGACATGTACAATGAGCAGTTCTTC. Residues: CASSPQTGDDMYNEQFF.

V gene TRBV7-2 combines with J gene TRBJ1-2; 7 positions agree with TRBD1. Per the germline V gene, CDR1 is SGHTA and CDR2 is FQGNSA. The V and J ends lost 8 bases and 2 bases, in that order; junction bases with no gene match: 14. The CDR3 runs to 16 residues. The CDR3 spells CASSGGDRRLNYGYTF. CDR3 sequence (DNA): TGTGCCAGCTCCGGAGGGGACAGAAGATTAAACTATGGCTACACCTTC.

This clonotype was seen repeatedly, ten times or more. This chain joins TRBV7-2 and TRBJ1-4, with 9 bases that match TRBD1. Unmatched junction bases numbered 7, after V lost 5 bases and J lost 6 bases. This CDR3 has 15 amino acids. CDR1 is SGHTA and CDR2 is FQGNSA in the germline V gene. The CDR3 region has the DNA TGTGCCAGCAGCCCCACCGGACAGGGGCATGAAAAACTGTTTTTT. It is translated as CASSPTGQGHEKLFF.

The chain's CDR3 is CASSHRDRGSRGTEAFF. The CDR3 DNA is TGTGCCAGCAGTCACCGGGACAGGGGCTCCAGGGGCACTGAAGCTTTCTTT. The V and J genes are TRBV2 and TRBJ1-1; 10 bases match TRBD1. The CDR3 covers 17 residues. Germline CDR1 reads SNHLY; CDR2 reads FYNNEI. The V gene end was trimmed by 5 bases and the J gene end by 4 bases; junction bases not matched to a gene: 13.

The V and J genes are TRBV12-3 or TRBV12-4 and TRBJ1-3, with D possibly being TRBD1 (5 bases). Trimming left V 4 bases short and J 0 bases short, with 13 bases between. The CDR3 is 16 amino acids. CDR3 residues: CASSSDRDGSGNTIYF. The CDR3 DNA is TGTGCCAGCAGTTCGGACCGGGACGGCTCTGGAAACACCATATATTTT.

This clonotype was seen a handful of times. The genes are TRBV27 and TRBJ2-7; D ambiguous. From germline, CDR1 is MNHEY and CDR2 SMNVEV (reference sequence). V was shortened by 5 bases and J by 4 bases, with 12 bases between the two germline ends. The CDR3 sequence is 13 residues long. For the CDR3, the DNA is TGTGCCAGCAGTCTGTCCTTGGGATACGAGCAGTACTTC. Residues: CASSLSLGYEQYF.

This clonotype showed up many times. The CDR3 DNA reads TGTGCCAGCAGCCTTCGGCCCGACAGGCGGAAACACGAGCAGTACTTC. It translates to CASSLRPDRRKHEQYF. The chain has TRBV7-8 and TRBJ2-7; the D gene is possibly TRBD1 (6 bases). This CDR3 contains 16 residues. Germline V gene lookup returns CDR1 SGHVS and CDR2 FQNEAQ. Between the trimmed V and J ends, which lost 5 bases and 5 bases, there was a span of 22 bases.

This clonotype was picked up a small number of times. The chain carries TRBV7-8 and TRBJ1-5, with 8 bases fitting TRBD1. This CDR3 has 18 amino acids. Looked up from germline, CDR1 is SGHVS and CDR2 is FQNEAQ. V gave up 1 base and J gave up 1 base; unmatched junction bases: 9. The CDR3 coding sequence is TGTGCCAGCAGCTTAGTCCCCGCCGGACAGGGAAGCAATCAGCCCCAGCATTTT. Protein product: CASSLVPAGQGSNQPQHF.

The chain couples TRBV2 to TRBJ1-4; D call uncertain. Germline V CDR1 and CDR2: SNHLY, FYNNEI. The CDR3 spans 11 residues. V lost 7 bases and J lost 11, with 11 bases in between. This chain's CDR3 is CASTGRAKLFF. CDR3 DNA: TGTGCCAGCACGGGCCGGGCTAAACTGTTTTTT.